This T cell receptor beta chain comes out of a study of patients and donors after allogeneic stem cell transplantation. This CDR3 contains 13 residues. The trim removed 3 bases at V and 5 bases at J, leaving 1 base unmatched. One entry per CDR3 protein results from TCRdb running MiXCR on the RT-PCR reads. The repertoire consists of about 24,000 distinct CDR3 sequences, with roughly two fifths occurring once and the leading ten covering over 70%. This TCR derives from a human donor who was either an allogeneic HSCT recipient or a stem cell or donor lymphocyte infusion donor (not recorded which). It is not recorded whose cells these are; they may come from a transplant donor. The genes are TRBV12-3 or TRBV12-4 and TRBJ1-5, with 7 bases identical to TRBD1. The source material was blood, either unsorted or a sorted T cell fraction (not recorded which). The CDR3 DNA reads as TGTGCCAGCAGTTTCAGGGGGGATCAGCCCCAGCATTTT. Its protein is CASSFRGDQPQHF.